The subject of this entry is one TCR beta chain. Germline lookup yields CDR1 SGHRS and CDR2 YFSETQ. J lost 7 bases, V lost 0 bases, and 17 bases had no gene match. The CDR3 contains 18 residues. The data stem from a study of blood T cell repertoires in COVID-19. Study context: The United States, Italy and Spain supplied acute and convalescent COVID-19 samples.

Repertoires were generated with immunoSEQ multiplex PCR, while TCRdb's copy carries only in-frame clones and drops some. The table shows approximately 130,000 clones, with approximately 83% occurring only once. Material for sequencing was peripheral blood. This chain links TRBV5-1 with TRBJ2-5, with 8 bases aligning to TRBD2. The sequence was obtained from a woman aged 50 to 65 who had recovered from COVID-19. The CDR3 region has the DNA TGCGCCAGCAGCTTGGGACCGACTAGCGCGGGTGGAGAGGGGACCCAGTACTTC. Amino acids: CASSLGPTSAGGEGTQYF.